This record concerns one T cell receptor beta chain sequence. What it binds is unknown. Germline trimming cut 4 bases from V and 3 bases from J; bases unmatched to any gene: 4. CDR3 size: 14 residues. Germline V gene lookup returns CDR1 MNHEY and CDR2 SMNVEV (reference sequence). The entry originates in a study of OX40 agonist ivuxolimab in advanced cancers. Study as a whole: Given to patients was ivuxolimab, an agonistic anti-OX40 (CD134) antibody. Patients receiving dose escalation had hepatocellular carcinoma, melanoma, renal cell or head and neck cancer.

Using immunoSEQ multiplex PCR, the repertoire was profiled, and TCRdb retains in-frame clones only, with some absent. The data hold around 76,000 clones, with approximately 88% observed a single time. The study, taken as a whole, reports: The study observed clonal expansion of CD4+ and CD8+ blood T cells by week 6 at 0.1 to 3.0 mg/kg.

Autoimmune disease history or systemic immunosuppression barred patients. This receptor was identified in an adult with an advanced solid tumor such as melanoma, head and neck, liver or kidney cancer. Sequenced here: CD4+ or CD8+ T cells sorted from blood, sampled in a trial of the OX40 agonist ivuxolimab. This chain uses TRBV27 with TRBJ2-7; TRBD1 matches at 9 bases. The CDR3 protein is CASSSGTGYYEQYF. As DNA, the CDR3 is TGTGCCAGCAGTTCCGGGACAGGGTACTACGAGCAGTACTTC.